This TCR beta chain was recorded in a study of blood T cells in healthy people across ages. A sample-barcoded 5' primer and a J-beta primer mix were used in a second PCR of about 6 to 12 cycles. TCRdb independently ran MiXCR on the 5' RACE reads; one entry per CDR3 protein. The sample carries about 1.6 million distinct CDR3 sequences, about 35% recorded once. Donor samples were obtained from healthy Caucasian individuals from Russia, aged 6 to 90. RNA extraction gave at least 6 micrograms of total RNA per sample. Germline V gene lookup returns CDR1 MNHEY and CDR2 SVGEGT. Trimming took off 7 bases at V and 6 bases at J, with 9 bases between the two ends. This CDR3 is 11 amino acids long.

The sample comprised blood. The sequence derives from a woman aged 25 to 39 in good health. This rearrangement joins TRBV6-2 or TRBV6-3 to TRBJ1-1; a possible D gene is TRBD1 (5 bases). The CDR3 bases are TGTGCCAGCACGGACATTTCTGAAGCTTTCTTT. Residues: CASTDISEAFF.